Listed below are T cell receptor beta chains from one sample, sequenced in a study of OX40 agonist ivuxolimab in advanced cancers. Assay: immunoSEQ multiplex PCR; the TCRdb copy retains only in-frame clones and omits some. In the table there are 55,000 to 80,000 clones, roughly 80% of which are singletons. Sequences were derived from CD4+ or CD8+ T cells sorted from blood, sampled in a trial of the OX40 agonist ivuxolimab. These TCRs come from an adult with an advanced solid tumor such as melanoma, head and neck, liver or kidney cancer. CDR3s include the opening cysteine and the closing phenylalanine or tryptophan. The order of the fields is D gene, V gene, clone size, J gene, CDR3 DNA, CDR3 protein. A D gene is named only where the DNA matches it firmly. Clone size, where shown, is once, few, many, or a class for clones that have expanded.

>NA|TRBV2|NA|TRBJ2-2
TGTGCCAGCGGGGTGTGGAACACCGGGGAGCTGTTTTTT
CASGVWNTGELFF
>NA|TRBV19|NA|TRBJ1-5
TGTGCCAGTAGTACTCGACAGGACCTTTCAGCCCAGCATTTT
CASSTRQDLSAQHF
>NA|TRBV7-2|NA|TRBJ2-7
TGTGCCAGCACCCAAGGAGGCCACTACGAGCAGTACTTC
CASTQGGHYEQYF
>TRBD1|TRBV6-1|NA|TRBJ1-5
TGTGCCAGCAGTGCAGGGACAGGGAGTAACCAGCCCCAGCATTTT
CASSAGTGSNQPQHF
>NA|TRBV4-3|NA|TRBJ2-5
TGCGCCAGCAGCCGACGAAGGGAGCCTCAAGAGACCCAGTACTTC
CASSRRREPQETQYF
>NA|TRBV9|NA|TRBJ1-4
TGTGCCAGCAGCGTAGACTTGGGTTTTGAAAAACTGTTTTTT
CASSVDLGFEKLFF
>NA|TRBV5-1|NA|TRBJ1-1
TGCGCCAGCAGCCCCATGGAAGTAAGGGGACCCACTGAAGCTTTCTTT
CASSPMEVRGPTEAFF
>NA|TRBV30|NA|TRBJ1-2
TGTGCCTGGAGTGGGGATGCTAACTATGGCTACACCTTC
CAWSGDANYGYTF
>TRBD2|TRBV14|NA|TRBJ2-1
TGTGCCAGCAGCCAAGAACTAGCGGGGGGGCCTTATGAGCAGTTCTTC
CASSQELAGGPYEQFF
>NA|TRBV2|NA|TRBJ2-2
TGTGCCAGCAGTGAGACTAGCACCGGGGAGCTGTTTTTT
CASSETSTGELFF
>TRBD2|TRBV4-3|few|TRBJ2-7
TGCGCCAGCAGCCAAGTTGCAAGCGGGGAGTGGGGGTCCTACGAGCAGTACTTC
CASSQVASGEWGSYEQYF
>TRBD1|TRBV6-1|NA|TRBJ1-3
TGTGCCAGCAGTGAAATTAGGACAGGGGGAAACACCATATATTTT
CASSEIRTGGNTIYF
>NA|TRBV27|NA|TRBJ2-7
TGTGCCAGCAGTTCAGGGATTTGGGGAGGCGAGCAGTACTTC
CASSSGIWGGEQYF
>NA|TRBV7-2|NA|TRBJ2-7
TGTGCCAGCGCCGGGGTGTTTAACGACAACGAGCAGTACTTC
CASAGVFNDNEQYF
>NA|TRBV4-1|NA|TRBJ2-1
TGCGCCAGCAGCCAAGTTGGTGGGATCGATGAGCAGTTCTTC
CASSQVGGIDEQFF
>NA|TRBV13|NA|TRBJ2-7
TGTGCCAGCAGCCACAGGCCGGTCGACGAGCAGTACTTC
CASSHRPVDEQYF
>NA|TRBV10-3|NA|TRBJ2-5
TGTGCCATCAGTAACGCAGGGGCGTACCAAGAGACCCAGTACTTC
CAISNAGAYQETQYF
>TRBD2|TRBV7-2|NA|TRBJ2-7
TGTGCCAGCAGCTTTACTAGCGGAGCCTACGAGCAGTACTTC
CASSFTSGAYEQYF
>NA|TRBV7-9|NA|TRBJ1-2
TGTGCCATTGGACAGCCAACCGGCTATGGCTACACCTTC
CAIGQPTGYGYTF
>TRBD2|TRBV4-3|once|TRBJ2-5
TGCGCCAGCAGCCTAAGACCTAGCGGGACAGAGACCCAGTACTTC
CASSLRPSGTETQYF
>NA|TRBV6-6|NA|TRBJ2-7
TGTGCCAGCAGTTACCTCCCATACGGGGACTCCTACGAGCAGTACTTC
CASSYLPYGDSYEQYF
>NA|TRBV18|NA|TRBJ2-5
TGTGCCAGCTCACCCCCCGGGACCCGCAGAGAGACCCAGTACTTC
CASSPPGTRRETQYF
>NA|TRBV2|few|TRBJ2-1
TGTGCCAGCAGCCCCCTCGATGAGCAGTTCTTC
CASSPLDEQFF
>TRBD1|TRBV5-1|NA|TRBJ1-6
TGCGCCAGCAGCCGAACAGGGGACAATTCACCCCTCCACTTT
CASSRTGDNSPLHF
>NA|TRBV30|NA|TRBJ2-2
TGTGCCGGGGGCTTGCTAGCGAAAACCGGGGAGCTGTTTTTT
CAGGLLAKTGELFF
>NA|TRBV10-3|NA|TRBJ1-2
TGTGCCATCAGTGAGTCGACAATATCGGGTGGCTACACCTTC
CAISESTISGGYTF
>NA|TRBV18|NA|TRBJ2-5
TGTGCCAGCTCACCTCGGTCCGAGGGGGCCCAGTACTTC
CASSPRSEGAQYF
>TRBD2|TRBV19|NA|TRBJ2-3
TGTGCCAGTAGTATAGATCGGGCTAGCGGGAGGTTCGCAGATACGCAGTATTTT
CASSIDRASGRFADTQYF
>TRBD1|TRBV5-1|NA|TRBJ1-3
TGCGCCAGCAGCTGGGGACAGGGAAACACCATATATTTT
CASSWGQGNTIYF
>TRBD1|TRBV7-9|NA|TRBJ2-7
TGTGCCAGCAGCCTTGGGACAGGCCTCTACTTC
CASSLGTGLYF
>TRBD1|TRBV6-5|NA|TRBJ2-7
TGTGCCACCGGACAGGGCGGTTCGGTATTCTACGAGCAGTACTTC
CATGQGGSVFYEQYF
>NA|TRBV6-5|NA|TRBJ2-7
TGTGCCAGCAGTTACGGGATCGAGCAGTACTTC
CASSYGIEQYF
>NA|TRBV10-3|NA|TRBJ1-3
TGTGCCATCAGTGAGTCGTGGGGCTCTGGAAACACCATATATTTT
CAISESWGSGNTIYF
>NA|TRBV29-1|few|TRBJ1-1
TGCAGCGTGCAAACACCCACTGAAGCTTTCTTT
CSVQTPTEAFF
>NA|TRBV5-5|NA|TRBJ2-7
TGTGCCAGCAGCTTAAGGGGCTACGAGCAGTACTTC
CASSLRGYEQYF
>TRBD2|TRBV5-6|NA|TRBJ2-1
TGTGCCAGCAGCTTTATGGCCGGGACTAGGAATGAGCAGTTCTTC
CASSFMAGTRNEQFF
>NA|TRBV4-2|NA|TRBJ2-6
TGTGCCAGCAGCCAACGGGGCAGAGCTGGGGCCAACGTCCTGACTTTC
CASSQRGRAGANVLTF
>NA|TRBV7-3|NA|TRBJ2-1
TGTGCCAGCAGCTTTACCGGGACCCTGTCGAGTGAGCAGTTCTTC
CASSFTGTLSSEQFF
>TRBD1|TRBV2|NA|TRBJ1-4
TGTGCCAGCCAAAGGGACAGCTCGAGGGAAAAACTGTTTTTT
CASQRDSSREKLFF
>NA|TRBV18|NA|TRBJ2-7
TGTGCCAGCTCACCACCGGACAGCTCCTACGAGCAGTACTTC
CASSPPDSSYEQYF
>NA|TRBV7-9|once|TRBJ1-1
TGTGCCAGCAGCCGTGACTTGACAGGGAACACTGAAGCTTTCTTT
CASSRDLTGNTEAFF
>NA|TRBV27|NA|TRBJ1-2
TGTGCCAGCAGTTTAGGGGCAGCTTTCTATGGCTACACCTTC
CASSLGAAFYGYTF
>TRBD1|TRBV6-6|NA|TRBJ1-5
TGTGCCAGCAGTGTACAGGGGGTCGGGCAGCCCCAGCATTTT
CASSVQGVGQPQHF
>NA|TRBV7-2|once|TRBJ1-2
TGTGCCAGCAGCGATAGGCCCTGGACGTCCCAGGTCACTACCGGCTACACCTTC
CASSDRPWTSQVTTGYTF
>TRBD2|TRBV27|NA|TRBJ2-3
TGTGCCAGCAGTTTCAGCGGGAGAGGGACAGATACGCAGTATTTT
CASSFSGRGTDTQYF
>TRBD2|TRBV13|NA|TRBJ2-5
TGTGCCAGCAGCCCCCAAGCAGGGGGGGGACTAGCGGGAGGAGCAGAGACCCAGTACTTC
CASSPQAGGGLAGGAETQYF
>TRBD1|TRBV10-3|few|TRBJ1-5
TGTGCCATCAGTAACAGGGGTATGGATCAGCCCCAGCATTTT
CAISNRGMDQPQHF
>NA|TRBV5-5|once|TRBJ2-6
TGTGCCAGCAGCTCCCCCGACCCAAGCTCTGGGGCCAACGTCCTGACTTTC
CASSSPDPSSGANVLTF
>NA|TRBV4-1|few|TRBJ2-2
TGCGCCAGCAGCCACACAATTCCGAACACCGGGGAGCTGTTTTTT
CASSHTIPNTGELFF
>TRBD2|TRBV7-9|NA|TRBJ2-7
TGTGCCAGCAGCCCGCGACTAGCGGGATTGGACTACGAGCAGTACTTC
CASSPRLAGLDYEQYF
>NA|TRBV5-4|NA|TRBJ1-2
TGTGCCAGCAGCTTTGCCCTTGGCTACACCTTC
CASSFALGYTF
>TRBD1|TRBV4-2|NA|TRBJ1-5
TGTGCCAGCAGGAGGACAGGGGTTCAGCCCCAGCATTTT
CASRRTGVQPQHF
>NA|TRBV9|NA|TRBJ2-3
TGTGCCAGCAGCGTAGGTGGGGGACCAGATACGCAGTATTTT
CASSVGGGPDTQYF
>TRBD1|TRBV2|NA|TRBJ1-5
TGTGCCAGCAGTGAATTCGGAAGACAGGGGTTACAGCCCCAGCATTTT
CASSEFGRQGLQPQHF
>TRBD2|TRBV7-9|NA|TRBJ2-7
TGTGCCAGCAGCCCCTCTTGGCTAGCGGGAGTTTACGAGCAGTACTTC
CASSPSWLAGVYEQYF
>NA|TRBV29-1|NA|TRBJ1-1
TGCAGCGTTGATAGGGGTAGCACTGAAGCTTTCTTT
CSVDRGSTEAFF
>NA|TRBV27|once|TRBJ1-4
TGTGCCAGCAGTCCCCGACCGGTAAAAGCAACTAATGAAAAACTGTTTTTT
CASSPRPVKATNEKLFF
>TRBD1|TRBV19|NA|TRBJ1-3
TGTGCCAGTACACAGGGGAAAGGCGGAAACACCATATATTTT
CASTQGKGGNTIYF
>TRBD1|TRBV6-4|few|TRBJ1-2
TGTGCCAGCAGGGGCCAGGGGGCGTGGGGCTACACCTTC
CASRGQGAWGYTF
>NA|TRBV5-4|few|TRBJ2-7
TGTGCCAGCAGCTTGGCCGCAGACAGAAGCTACGAGCAGTACTTC
CASSLAADRSYEQYF